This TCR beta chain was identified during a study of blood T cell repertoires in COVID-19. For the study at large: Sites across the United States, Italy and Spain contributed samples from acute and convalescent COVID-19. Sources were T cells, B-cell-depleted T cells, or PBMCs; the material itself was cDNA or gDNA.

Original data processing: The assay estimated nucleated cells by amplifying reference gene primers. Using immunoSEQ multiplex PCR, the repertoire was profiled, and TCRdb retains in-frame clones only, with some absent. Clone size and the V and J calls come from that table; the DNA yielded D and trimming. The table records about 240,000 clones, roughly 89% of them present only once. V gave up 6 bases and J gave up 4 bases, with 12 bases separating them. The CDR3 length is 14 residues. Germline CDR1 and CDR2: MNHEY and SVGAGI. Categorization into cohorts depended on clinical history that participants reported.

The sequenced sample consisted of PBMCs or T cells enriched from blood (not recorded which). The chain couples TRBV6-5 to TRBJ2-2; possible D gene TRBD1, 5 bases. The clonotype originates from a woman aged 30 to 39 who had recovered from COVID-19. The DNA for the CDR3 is TGTGCCAGCAGCCCCCAAACAGGCACCGGGGAGCTGTTTTTT. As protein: CASSPQTGTGELFF.